A selection of T cell receptor beta chains follows, all from one sample in a study of immune evolution from preneoplasia to lung adenocarcinoma. Clones were sequenced by immunoSEQ multiplex PCR, and TCRdb holds only the in-frame ones, with some missing. The table has about 3,600 clones, almost 75% seen once. The material sequenced was FFPE minimally invasive lung adenocarcinoma tissue. Source of these receptors: a person aged 55-79 years with lung adenocarcinoma. CDR3s include the opening cysteine and the closing phenylalanine or tryptophan. The D gene is left open where the match is weak. Clone size appears in some rows only: once, few, many, or a class for an expanded clone.

CDR3 length	V gene	clone size	D gene	J gene	CDR3 DNA	CDR3 protein
16	TRBV4-3	NA	TRBD2	TRBJ2-1	TGCGCCAGCAGCCCGACTAGCGGGGGCTCCTACAATGAGCAGTTCTTC	CASSPTSGGSYNEQFF
14	TRBV6-4	NA	NA	TRBJ1-5	TGTGCCAGCAGTGACTCGGGACGGCTCCAGCCCCAGCATTTT	CASSDSGRLQPQHF
15	TRBV6-5	once	NA	TRBJ2-7	TGTGCCAGCAGTTACGGAGAGGGGCCGGCCTACGAGCAGTACTTC	CASSYGEGPAYEQYF
14	TRBV6-5	few	NA	TRBJ2-5	TGTGCCAGCAGTTTACGGGAACTCCAAGAGACCCAGTACTTC	CASSLRELQETQYF
12	TRBV11-2	NA	NA	TRBJ1-1	TGTGCCAGCACCGAAAACATGGGTGAAGCTTTCTTT	CASTENMGEAFF
13	TRBV29-1	NA	TRBD1	TRBJ2-3	TGCAGCGTTATGGGACAGAGCACAGATACGCAGTATTTT	CSVMGQSTDTQYF
16	TRBV10-2	NA	NA	TRBJ2-5	TGCGCCAGCAGTGACTTGGATTTCCTCTCCCAAGAGACCCAGTACTTC	CASSDLDFLSQETQYF
14	TRBV4-1	NA	TRBD1	TRBJ2-7	TGCGCCAGCAGCCACATATCAGGGGGCTACGAGCAGTACTTC	CASSHISGGYEQYF
12	TRBV6-1	NA	NA	TRBJ1-2	TGTGCCAGCCGGCGGTTCGTAGAAGGCTACACCTTC	CASRRFVEGYTF
15	TRBV5-6	NA	NA	TRBJ2-7	TGTGCCAGCAGCTTGGCCGGAGGGACAGTTTTCGAGCAGTACTTC	CASSLAGGTVFEQYF